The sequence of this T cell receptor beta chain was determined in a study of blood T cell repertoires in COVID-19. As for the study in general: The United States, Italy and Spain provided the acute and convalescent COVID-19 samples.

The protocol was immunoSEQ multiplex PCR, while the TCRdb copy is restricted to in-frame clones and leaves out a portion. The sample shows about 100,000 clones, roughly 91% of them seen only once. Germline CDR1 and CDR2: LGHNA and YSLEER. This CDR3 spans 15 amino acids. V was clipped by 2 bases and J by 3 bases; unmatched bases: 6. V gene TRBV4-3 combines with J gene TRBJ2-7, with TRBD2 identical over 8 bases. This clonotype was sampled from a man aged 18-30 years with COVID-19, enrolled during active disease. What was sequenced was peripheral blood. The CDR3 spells CASSQSGGEDYEQYF. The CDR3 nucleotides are TGCGCCAGCAGCCAATCCGGGGGGGAAGACTACGAGCAGTACTTC.